This TCR beta chain was sequenced in a study of blood T cells in healthy people across ages. General study results and limits: A strong correlation was seen between TCR beta diversity and naive T cell percentage. Older age went with lower TCR beta diversity per million T cells, in a roughly linear way.

A second PCR of roughly 7 to 11 cycles used a sample-barcoded 5' primer and a J-beta primer mix. TCRdb processed the 5' RACE reads anew with MiXCR; each CDR3 protein has one entry. Of 1.5 million to 2 million distinct CDR3 sequences in the sample, about 28% were seen once. The V end lost 6 bases, the J end lost 4 bases, and 18 bases lay between the germline ends. Germline CDR1 is SQVTM and CDR2 is ANQGSEA. This CDR3 region has 14 residues. In the case of this clonotype: Its antigen is currently unknown.

The TCR comes from a woman aged 30 to 39 in good health. What was sequenced was blood. The chain couples TRBV29-1 to TRBJ1-1; D remains unclear. In DNA, the CDR3 is TGCAGCGTCCTCAGAGATGTAATGGGCACTGAAGCTTTCTTT. Its translation: CSVLRDVMGTEAFF.